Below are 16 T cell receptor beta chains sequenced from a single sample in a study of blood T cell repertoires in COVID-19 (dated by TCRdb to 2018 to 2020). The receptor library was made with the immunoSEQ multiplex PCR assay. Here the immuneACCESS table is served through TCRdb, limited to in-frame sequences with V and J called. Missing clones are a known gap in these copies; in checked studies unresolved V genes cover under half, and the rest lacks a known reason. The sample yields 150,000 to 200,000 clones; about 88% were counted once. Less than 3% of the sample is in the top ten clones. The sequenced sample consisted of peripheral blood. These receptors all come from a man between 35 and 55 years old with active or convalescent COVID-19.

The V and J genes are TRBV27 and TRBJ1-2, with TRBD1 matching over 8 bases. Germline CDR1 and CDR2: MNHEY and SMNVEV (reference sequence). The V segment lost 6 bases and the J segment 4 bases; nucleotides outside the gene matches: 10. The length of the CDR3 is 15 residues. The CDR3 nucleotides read TGTGCCAGCAGGCTGGGACAGGCCAGTATCTATGGCTACACCTTC. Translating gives CASRLGQASIYGYTF.

CDR3 in DNA: TGTGCCACCAGCAGAAAAAGCATGAACACTGAAGCTTTCTTT. Protein sequence: CATSRKSMNTEAFF. The rearrangement uses TRBV15 and TRBJ1-1; unclear D gene. CDR1 and CDR2 from the germline V gene are LNHNV and YYDKDF (reference sequence). The CDR3 has 14 residues. Trimming cost V 2 bases and J 0 bases, with 7 bases left between them.

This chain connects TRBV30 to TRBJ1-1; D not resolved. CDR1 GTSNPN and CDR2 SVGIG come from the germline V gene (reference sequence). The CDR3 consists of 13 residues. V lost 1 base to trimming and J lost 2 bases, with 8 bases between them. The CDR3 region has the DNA TGTGCCTGGAGTGAACAGACCAACACTGAAGCTTTCTTT. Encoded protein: CAWSEQTNTEAFF.

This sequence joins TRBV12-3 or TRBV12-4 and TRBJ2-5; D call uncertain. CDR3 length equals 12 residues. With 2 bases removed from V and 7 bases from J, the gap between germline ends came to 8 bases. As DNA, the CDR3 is TGTGCCAGCAGTTTACCCCCAGGGACCCAGTACTTC. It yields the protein CASSLPPGTQYF.

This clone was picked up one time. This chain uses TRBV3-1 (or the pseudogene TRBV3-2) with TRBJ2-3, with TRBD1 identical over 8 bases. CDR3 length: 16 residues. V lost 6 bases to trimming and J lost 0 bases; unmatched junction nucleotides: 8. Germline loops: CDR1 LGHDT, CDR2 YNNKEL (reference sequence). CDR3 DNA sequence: TGTGCCAGCAGTCAATGGACAGGGTCCAGCACAGATACGCAGTATTTT. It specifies CASSQWTGSSTDTQYF.

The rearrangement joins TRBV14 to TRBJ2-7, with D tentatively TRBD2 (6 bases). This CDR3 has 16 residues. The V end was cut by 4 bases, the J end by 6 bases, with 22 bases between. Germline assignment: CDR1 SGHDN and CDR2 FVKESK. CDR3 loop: CASSPSSGGLRSEQYF. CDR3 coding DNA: TGTGCCAGCAGCCCCTCATCCGGGGGTTTGAGGTCCGAGCAGTACTTC.

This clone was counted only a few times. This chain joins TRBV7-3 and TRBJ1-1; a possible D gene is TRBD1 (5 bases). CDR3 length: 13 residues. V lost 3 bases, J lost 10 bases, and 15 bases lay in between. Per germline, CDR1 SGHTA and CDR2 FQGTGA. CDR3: CASSFGPGEGAFF. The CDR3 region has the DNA TGTGCCAGCAGCTTTGGACCGGGGGAAGGAGCTTTCTTT.

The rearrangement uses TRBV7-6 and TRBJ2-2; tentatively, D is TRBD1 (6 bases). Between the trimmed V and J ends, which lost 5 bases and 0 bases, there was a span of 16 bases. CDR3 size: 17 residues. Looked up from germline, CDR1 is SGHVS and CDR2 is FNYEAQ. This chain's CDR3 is CASSPTQWTANTGELFF. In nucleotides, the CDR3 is TGTGCCAGCAGCCCTACCCAATGGACAGCGAACACCGGGGAGCTGTTTTTT.

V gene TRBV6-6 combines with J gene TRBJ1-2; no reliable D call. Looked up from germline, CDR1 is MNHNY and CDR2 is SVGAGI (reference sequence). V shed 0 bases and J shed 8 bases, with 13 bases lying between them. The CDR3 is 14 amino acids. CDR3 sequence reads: CASSYSLQDNGYTF. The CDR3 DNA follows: TGTGCCAGCAGTTACTCGTTACAAGACAACGGCTACACCTTC.

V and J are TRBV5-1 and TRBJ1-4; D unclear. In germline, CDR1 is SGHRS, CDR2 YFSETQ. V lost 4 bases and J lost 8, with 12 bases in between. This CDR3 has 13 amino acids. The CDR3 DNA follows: TGCGCCAGCAGCCCCTCCGGGGAGGAAAAACTGTTTTTT. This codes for CASSPSGEEKLFF.

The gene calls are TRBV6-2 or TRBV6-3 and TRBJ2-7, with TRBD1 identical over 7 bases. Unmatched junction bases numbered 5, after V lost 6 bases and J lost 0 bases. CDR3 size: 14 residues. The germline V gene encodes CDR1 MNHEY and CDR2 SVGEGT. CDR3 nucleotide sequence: TGTGCCAGCAGCGGACAGGTGCTCTCCTACGAGCAGTACTTC. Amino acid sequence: CASSGQVLSYEQYF.

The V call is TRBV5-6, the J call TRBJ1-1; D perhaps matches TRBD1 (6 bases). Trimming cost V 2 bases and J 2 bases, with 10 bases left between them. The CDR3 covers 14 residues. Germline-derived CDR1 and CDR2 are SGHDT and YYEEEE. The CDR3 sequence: CASSFLGANTEAFF. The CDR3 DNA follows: TGTGCCAGCAGCTTTTTGGGGGCTAACACTGAAGCTTTCTTT.

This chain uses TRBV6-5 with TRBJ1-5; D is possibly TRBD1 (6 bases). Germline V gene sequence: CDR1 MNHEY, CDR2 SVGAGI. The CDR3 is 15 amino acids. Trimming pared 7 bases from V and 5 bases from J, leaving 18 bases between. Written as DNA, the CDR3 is TGTGCCAGCACCCAACAGGGAGTTATCTATCAGCCCCAGCATTTT. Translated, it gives CASTQQGVIYQPQHF.

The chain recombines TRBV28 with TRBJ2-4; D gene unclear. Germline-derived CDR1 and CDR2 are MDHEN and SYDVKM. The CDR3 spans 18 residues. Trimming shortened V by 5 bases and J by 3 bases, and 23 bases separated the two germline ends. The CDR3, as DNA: TGTGCCAGCAGTCCACCCCCGGCGGAAGGTCTTTTCAAAAACATTCAGTACTTC. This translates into CASSPPPAEGLFKNIQYF.

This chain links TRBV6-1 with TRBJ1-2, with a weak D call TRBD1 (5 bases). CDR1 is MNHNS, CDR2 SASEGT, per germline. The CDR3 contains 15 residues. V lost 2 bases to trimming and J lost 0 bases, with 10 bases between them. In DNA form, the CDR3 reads TGTGCCAGCAGTGAATTTGACAGCGCTAACTATGGCTACACCTTC. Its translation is CASSEFDSANYGYTF.

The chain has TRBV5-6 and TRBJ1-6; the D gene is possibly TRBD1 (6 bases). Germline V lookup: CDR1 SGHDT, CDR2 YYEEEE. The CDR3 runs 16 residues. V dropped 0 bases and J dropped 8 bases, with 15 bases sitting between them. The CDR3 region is CASSLALQGIYSPLHF. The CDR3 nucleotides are TGTGCCAGCAGCTTGGCTTTACAGGGAATATATTCACCCCTCCACTTT.